Shown below are 10 T cell receptor beta chains from a single sample sequenced in a study of breast tumors, draining lymph nodes, adjacent tissues. TCRdb re-analysed the multiplex PCR reads in MiXCR, keeping a single row per CDR3 protein. The data show 60,000 to 65,000 distinct CDR3 sequences, with less than 75% seen just once and approximately 18% held by the top ten. The sequencing sample was made of breast tumor tissue. All receptors derive from a female donor with breast cancer. Some clones in this sample may be carry-over from other donors' samples.

The chain carries TRBV29-1 and TRBJ1-5; no definite D call. CDR3 length equals 10 residues. Between the trimmed V and J ends, which lost 4 bases and 6 bases, there was a span of 4 bases. Looked up from germline, CDR1 is SQVTM and CDR2 is ANQGSEA. Here the CDR3 DNA reads TGCAGCGTTGGGACTCAGCCCCAGCATTTT. It is translated as CSVGTQPQHF.

The rearrangement uses TRBV4-2 and TRBJ2-1; possible D gene TRBD1, 6 bases. V was pared by 4 bases and J by 6 bases, with 16 bases between. Per the germline V gene, CDR1 is LGHNA and CDR2 is YNFKEQ. The CDR3 is made up of 15 amino acids. CDR3 coding DNA: TGTGCCAGCAGCCGTGAGGGGGTAAGCCCCAATGAGCAGTTCTTC. As protein: CASSREGVSPNEQFF.

The chain has TRBV5-5 and TRBJ2-5; 14 positions match TRBD2. CDR3 length: 18 residues. After removal of 4 bases from V and 2 bases from J, the junction contained 10 bases not matched to a gene. Germline V gene data show CDR1 as SGHKS and CDR2 as YYEKEE (reference sequence). CDR3: CASSTLRGLAGDQETQYF. CDR3 bases: TGTGCCAGCAGCACCCTTAGGGGACTAGCGGGGGATCAAGAGACCCAGTACTTC.

This clonotype was detected many times. The V gene is TRBV5-1, the J gene TRBJ2-3; 7 bases agree with TRBD1. Trimming at V came to 5 bases and at J to 3 bases, leaving 6 bases not matched to a gene. There are 14 residues in the CDR3. CDR1 and CDR2 (germline): SGHRS, YFSETQ. CDR3 sequence (DNA): TGCGCCAGCAGGTTGCAGGGGGTAACAGATACGCAGTATTTT. Protein product: CASRLQGVTDTQYF.

Notes on this clonotype: Compared with germline, one end of the junction differs, possibly owing to a read error. V is TRBV24-1 and J is TRBJ1-2; the D gene is possibly TRBD1 (5 bases). Germline assignment: CDR1 KGHDR and CDR2 SFDVKD. This CDR3 comprises 15 residues. Here the CDR3 DNA reads TGCGCCACCAGTGACCACTGGCAGGGAGCCTATGGCTACACCTTC. Translating gives CATSDHWQGAYGYTF.

This clonotype appeared many times. This chain uses TRBV6-1 with TRBJ2-7; D gene uncertain. The germline gives CDR1 MNHNS, CDR2 SASEGT. The CDR3 sequence is 15 residues long. V dropped 7 bases and J dropped 0 bases, with 16 bases sitting between them. The CDR3 here is CASISPQVGSYEQYF. DNA for the CDR3: TGTGCCAGCATCTCGCCCCAGGTCGGCTCCTACGAGCAGTACTTC.

The J gene is TRBJ1-3, the V gene TRBV7-2; no reliable D call. Germline CDR1 and CDR2: SGHTA and FQGNSA. Trimming took 5 bases from V and 8 from J, leaving 19 bases between them. CDR3 length: 15 residues. CDR3 region: CASSPTTNYGYTIYF. The CDR3, as DNA: TGTGCCAGCAGCCCGACTACTAACTATGGCTACACCATATATTTT.

The rearrangement joins TRBV27 to TRBJ2-1; 11 bases map to TRBD2. This CDR3 has 17 residues. Unmatched junction bases numbered 7, after V lost 2 bases and J lost 4 bases. The germline CDR1 and CDR2 sequences are MNHEY and SMNVEV (reference sequence). The CDR3 DNA reads TGTGCCAGCAGTTTAGGACTAGCGGGTTTGTCTTACAATGAGCAGTTCTTC. It translates to CASSLGLAGLSYNEQFF.

At least ten counts were recorded for this clonotype. The chain uses TRBV5-8 and TRBJ2-7; D ambiguous. This CDR3 is built from 13 residues. Germline CDR1 and CDR2: SGHTS and YDEGEE. Trimming left V 1 base short and J 6 bases short, with 11 bases between. CDR3 residues: CASSLYVTREQYF. The CDR3 nucleotides read TGTGCCAGCAGCTTGTACGTAACGCGCGAGCAGTACTTC.

V usage is TRBV5-1 and J usage is TRBJ1-6, with no clear D. This CDR3 has 17 residues. V lost 3 bases and J 6 bases, leaving 19 bases between the germline ends. The V gene's germline CDR1 is SGHRS and CDR2 YFSETQ. CDR3 loop: CASSSTTGVGVNSPLHF. For the CDR3, the DNA is TGCGCCAGCAGCTCCACCACCGGGGTCGGGGTTAATTCACCCCTCCACTTT.